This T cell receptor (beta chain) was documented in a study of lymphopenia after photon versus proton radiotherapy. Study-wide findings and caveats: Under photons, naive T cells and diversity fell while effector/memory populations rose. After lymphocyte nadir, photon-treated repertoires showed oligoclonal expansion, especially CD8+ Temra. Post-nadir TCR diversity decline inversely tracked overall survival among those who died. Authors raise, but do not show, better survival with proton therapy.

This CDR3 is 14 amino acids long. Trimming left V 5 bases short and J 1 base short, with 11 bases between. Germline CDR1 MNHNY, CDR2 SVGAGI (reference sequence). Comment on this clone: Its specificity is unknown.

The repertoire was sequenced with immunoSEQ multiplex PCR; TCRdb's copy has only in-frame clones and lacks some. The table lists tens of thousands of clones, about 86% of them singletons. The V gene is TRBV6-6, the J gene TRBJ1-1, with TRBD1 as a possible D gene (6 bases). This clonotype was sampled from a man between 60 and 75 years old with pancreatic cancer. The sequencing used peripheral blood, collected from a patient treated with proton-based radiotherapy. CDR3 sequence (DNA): TGTGCCAGCAGTGCGACAGGTTCGAACACTGAAGCTTTCTTT. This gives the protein CASSATGSNTEAFF.